This T cell receptor (beta chain) was observed in a study of CD8 T cells in ankylosing spondylitis. Study-level findings and limits: Clones linked to disease were reported to show significant enrichment in matched ankylosing spondylitis synovial fluid. There were earlier reports of some motif variants in reactive arthritis synovial fluid and blood. Relatively rare in peripheral blood, disease-linked clones were also CD8+. Seemingly characteristic of ankylosing spondylitis blood was a TCR beta motif consisting of about 8 highly homologous variants.

Molecular-barcoded quantitative 5'-RACE produced these TCR beta libraries. TCRdb re-called the 5' RACE reads with MiXCR, one entry per CDR3 protein. The table lists 700,000 to 850,000 distinct CDR3 sequences, approximately 12% of them singletons, with approximately 0.46% in the top ten. The CDR3 spans 17 residues. V lost 4 bases, J lost 7 bases, and 20 bases lay in between. Germline CDR1 reads SGHTA; CDR2 reads FQGNSA. This clonotype was detected a few times. The antigen is unknown. Sequences were obtained from blood, either unsorted or a sorted T cell fraction (not recorded which). The chain carries TRBV7-2 and TRBJ1-6; weak D call: TRBD1 (6 bases). The receptor was isolated from a male donor with ankylosing spondylitis. CDR3 nucleotides: TGTGCCAGCAGCTCGCGGAAAGGGGGGGCGCGGAATTCACCCCTCCACTTT. Protein: CASSSRKGGARNSPLHF.